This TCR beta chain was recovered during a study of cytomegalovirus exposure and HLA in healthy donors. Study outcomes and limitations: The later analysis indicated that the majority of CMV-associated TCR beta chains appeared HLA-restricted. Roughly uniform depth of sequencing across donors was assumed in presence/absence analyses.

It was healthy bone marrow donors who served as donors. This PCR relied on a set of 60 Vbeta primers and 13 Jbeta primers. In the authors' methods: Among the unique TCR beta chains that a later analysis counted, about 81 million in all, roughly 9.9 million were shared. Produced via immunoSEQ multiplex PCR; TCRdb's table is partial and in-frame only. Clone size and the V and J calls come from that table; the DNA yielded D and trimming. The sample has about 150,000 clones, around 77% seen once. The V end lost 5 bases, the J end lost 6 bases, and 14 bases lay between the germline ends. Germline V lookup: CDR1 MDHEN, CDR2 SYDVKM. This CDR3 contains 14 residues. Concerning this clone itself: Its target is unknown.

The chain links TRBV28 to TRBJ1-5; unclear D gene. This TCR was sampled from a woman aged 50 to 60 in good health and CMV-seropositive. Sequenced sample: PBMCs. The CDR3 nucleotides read TGTGCCAGCAGTCTCGAGGGCCCAACTCAGCCCCAGCATTTT. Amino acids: CASSLEGPTQPQHF.